This is a list of T cell receptor beta chains from one sample in a study of cytomegalovirus exposure and HLA in healthy donors. The assay was immunoSEQ multiplex PCR, and TCRdb's table has in-frame clones only and misses some. The sample holds over 150,000 clones; roughly 80% are singletons and the top ten take more than 3.5%. The sequenced sample consisted of PBMCs. These receptors all stem from a man aged 30 to 45 in good health and CMV-seropositive. The CDR3 runs from the conserved cysteine through the conserved F or W. Each record gives: clone size, V gene, J gene, D gene, CDR3 DNA, CDR3 protein. A D gene is named only where the DNA matches it firmly. Some rows mark clone size as missing; the rest say once, few, many or name a class of expanded clone.

size: .
V: TRBV2
J: TRBJ1-2
D: .
DNA: TGTGCCAGCAGCGCACTAGCCGGAGGCTATGGCTACACCTTC
CDR3: CASSALAGGYGYTF

size: few
V: TRBV6-1
J: TRBJ2-5
D: .
DNA: TGTGCCAGCAGGAGGAGGGTCCAAGAGACCCAGTACTTC
CDR3: CASRRRVQETQYF

size: .
V: TRBV25-1
J: TRBJ1-2
D: .
DNA: TGTGCCAGCAGTATACAGGGAACTGGCTACACCTTC
CDR3: CASSIQGTGYTF

size: .
V: TRBV7-9
J: TRBJ2-7
D: TRBD1
DNA: TGTGCCAGCAGCTTGCCCAGGGGGCTTAGCGAGCAGTACTTC
CDR3: CASSLPRGLSEQYF

size: .
V: TRBV30
J: TRBJ1-1
D: .
DNA: TGTGCCTGGATGCGGGTTGGCACTGAAGCTTTCTTT
CDR3: CAWMRVGTEAFF

size: once
V: TRBV2
J: TRBJ1-5
D: .
DNA: TGTGCCAGCAGTAACGGACTTTATAGCAATCAGCCCCAGCATTTT
CDR3: CASSNGLYSNQPQHF

size: few
V: TRBV5-8
J: TRBJ2-7
D: .
DNA: TGTGCCAGCAGTCGTGGGGCCACCCCGGGTCGGCGCGAGCAGTACTTC
CDR3: CASSRGATPGRREQYF

size: .
V: TRBV2
J: TRBJ2-3
D: .
DNA: TGTGCCAGTCCCGGGACTGCAGATACGCAGTATTTT
CDR3: CASPGTADTQYF

size: .
V: TRBV18
J: TRBJ2-3
D: .
DNA: TGTGCCAGCTCACGGGCTAGCGATACGCAGTATTTT
CDR3: CASSRASDTQYF

size: .
V: TRBV2
J: TRBJ2-7
D: TRBD1
DNA: TGTGCCAGCAGTGAACTGGGACAGGGCTACGAGCAGTACTTC
CDR3: CASSELGQGYEQYF

size: .
V: TRBV29-1
J: TRBJ2-1
D: TRBD2
DNA: TGCAGCGCGGACCGACAGGAGACCGGGACTAGATCGAATGAGCAGTTCTTC
CDR3: CSADRQETGTRSNEQFF

size: .
V: TRBV18
J: TRBJ2-1
D: .
DNA: TGTGCCAGCTCACCCTTCGACCGAGGTGAGCAGTTCTTC
CDR3: CASSPFDRGEQFF

size: .
V: TRBV27
J: TRBJ2-5
D: .
DNA: TGTGCCAGCAGTTTGTCGCGGGCGTTCCAAGAGACCCAGTACTTC
CDR3: CASSLSRAFQETQYF

size: .
V: TRBV15
J: TRBJ2-3
D: TRBD2
DNA: TGTGCCACCAGCAGACGACTAGCGGGGGTAACAGATACGCAGTATTTT
CDR3: CATSRRLAGVTDTQYF

size: .
V: TRBV7-6
J: TRBJ1-1
D: .
DNA: TGTGCCAGCAGCTCCAGTACAGGGACCATGGGTGAAGCTTTCTTT
CDR3: CASSSSTGTMGEAFF

size: .
V: TRBV14
J: TRBJ2-7
D: TRBD1
DNA: TGTGCCAGCAGCTATGGCGGGACAGGGGTCTACGAGCAGTACTTC
CDR3: CASSYGGTGVYEQYF

size: .
V: TRBV7-2
J: TRBJ1-1
D: .
DNA: TGTGCCAGCAGCGCCCAGAGGGAGTCTGAAGCTTTCTTT
CDR3: CASSAQRESEAFF

size: .
V: TRBV7-8
J: TRBJ1-5
D: .
DNA: TGTGCCAGGGCGGATCAGCCCCAGCATTTT
CDR3: CARADQPQHF

size: once
V: TRBV11-2
J: TRBJ1-6
D: TRBD1
DNA: TGTGCCAGCAGCCCGACTCGACAGGGCCGAAATTCACCCCTCCACTTT
CDR3: CASSPTRQGRNSPLHF

size: .
V: TRBV5-1
J: TRBJ2-5
D: .
DNA: TGCGCCAGCAGCTTCCGGGACAATCTCCAAGAGACCCAGTACTTC
CDR3: CASSFRDNLQETQYF

size: .
V: TRBV29-1
J: TRBJ1-1
D: .
DNA: TGCAGCGTAACCGGGATAATGAACACTGAAGCTTTCTTT
CDR3: CSVTGIMNTEAFF

size: .
V: TRBV19
J: TRBJ1-5
D: .
DNA: TGTGCCACCAAGGGGGGGGACTATAGCAATCAGCCCCAGCATTTT
CDR3: CATKGGDYSNQPQHF

size: .
V: TRBV7-9
J: TRBJ2-3
D: .
DNA: TGTGCCAGCAGCTTAGATAGGACTACTAGCACAGATACGCAGTATTTT
CDR3: CASSLDRTTSTDTQYF

size: .
V: TRBV5-1
J: TRBJ2-5
D: TRBD2
DNA: TGCGCCAGCAGCTACAGCGGGGGCCTATCTGAGACCCAGTACTTC
CDR3: CASSYSGGLSETQYF

size: few
V: TRBV19
J: TRBJ1-1
D: TRBD1
DNA: TGTGCCAGTAGTCGACGGGACAGATCTCTGAACACTGAAGCTTTCTTT
CDR3: CASSRRDRSLNTEAFF

size: .
V: TRBV28
J: TRBJ2-5
D: TRBD1
DNA: TGTGCCAGCAGTTGGCAGGGACAGGGTCAAGAGACCCAGTACTTC
CDR3: CASSWQGQGQETQYF

size: .
V: TRBV28
J: TRBJ2-3
D: TRBD2
DNA: TGTGCCAGCAGACCTCAAGGACTAGCGGGGGGGCCTACAGATACGCAGTATTTT
CDR3: CASRPQGLAGGPTDTQYF

size: .
V: TRBV7-9
J: TRBJ1-5
D: .
DNA: TGTGCCAGCAGCCCGACAGATAGCAATCAGCCCCAGCATTTT
CDR3: CASSPTDSNQPQHF

size: once
V: TRBV6-6
J: TRBJ2-7
D: .
DNA: TGTGCCAGCAAACGTAGCGGAGGGGGGGCCGTTTACGAGCAGTACTTC
CDR3: CASKRSGGGAVYEQYF

size: once
V: TRBV30
J: TRBJ2-3
D: .
DNA: TGTGCCTGTTATAGGTGGGGGGAGACAGATACGCAGTATTTT
CDR3: CACYRWGETDTQYF

size: .
V: TRBV18
J: TRBJ1-2
D: .
DNA: TGTGCCAGCTCACCAGCTTCGGAGGGACATGGCTACACCTTC
CDR3: CASSPASEGHGYTF

size: .
V: TRBV6-5
J: TRBJ1-1
D: .
DNA: TGTGCCAGCAGTCCGAGGGGGTACACTGAAGCTTTCTTT
CDR3: CASSPRGYTEAFF

size: .
V: TRBV19
J: TRBJ1-6
D: .
DNA: TGTGCCAGTAGTATCAACAGGAATTCACCCCTCCACTTT
CDR3: CASSINRNSPLHF

size: few
V: TRBV25-1
J: TRBJ2-7
D: .
DNA: TGTGCCAGCAGTGAGTACTACGAGCAGTACTTC
CDR3: CASSEYYEQYF

size: .
V: TRBV9
J: TRBJ1-6
D: TRBD1
DNA: TGTGCCAGCAGCGTAGGGACAGGACTAAATTCACCCCTCCACTTT
CDR3: CASSVGTGLNSPLHF

size: once
V: TRBV5-1
J: TRBJ2-1
D: TRBD1
DNA: TGCGCCAGCAGCTTGGCGCTCCGGACAGGGGTGTGGAATGAGCAGTTCTTC
CDR3: CASSLALRTGVWNEQFF

size: .
V: TRBV27
J: TRBJ2-7
D: TRBD1
DNA: TGTGCCAGCAGTTCCCCCGCGACAGGGGCCTACGAGCAGTACTTC
CDR3: CASSSPATGAYEQYF

size: few
V: TRBV7-8
J: TRBJ1-1
D: TRBD1
DNA: TGTGCCAGCAGCACGGGACAGCTAATCACTGAAGCTTTCTTT
CDR3: CASSTGQLITEAFF

size: .
V: TRBV10-1
J: TRBJ1-1
D: .
DNA: TGCGCCAGCAGTGAGGAAAGTCCAGGGCCGGGCACTGAAGCTTTCTTT
CDR3: CASSEESPGPGTEAFF

size: few
V: TRBV27
J: TRBJ2-1
D: .
DNA: TGTGCCAGCAGTTTCCTTGCGGGGTCCTACAATGAGCAGTTCTTC
CDR3: CASSFLAGSYNEQFF

size: few
V: TRBV20-1
J: TRBJ1-6
D: TRBD1
DNA: TGCAGTGCTGGACAGGCCACCCTCCACTTT
CDR3: CSAGQATLHF

size: .
V: TRBV7-2
J: TRBJ2-3
D: TRBD2
DNA: TGTGCCAGCAGCTTGACTAGCGGAAGCACAGATACGCAGTATTTT
CDR3: CASSLTSGSTDTQYF

size: .
V: TRBV30
J: TRBJ1-5
D: .
DNA: TGTGCCTGGAGTGCCCCAGGGGACCTAGGTGGCAATCAGCCCCAGCATTTT
CDR3: CAWSAPGDLGGNQPQHF

size: .
V: TRBV6-5
J: TRBJ2-7
D: TRBD1
DNA: TGTGCCAGCAAACCCGGGACAGGGGACTACGAGCAGTACTTC
CDR3: CASKPGTGDYEQYF

size: .
V: TRBV5-4
J: TRBJ2-3
D: TRBD2
DNA: TGTGCCAGCAGCTCAACTAGCGAGGGAGATACGCAGTATTTT
CDR3: CASSSTSEGDTQYF

size: .
V: TRBV6-1
J: TRBJ1-6
D: TRBD1
DNA: TGTGCCAGCAGTGAACTACAGGGGCAGGAATCACCCCTCCACTTT
CDR3: CASSELQGQESPLHF

size: .
V: TRBV5-4
J: TRBJ1-3
D: TRBD1
DNA: TGTGCCAGCAGCCCGGGACAGGGTGGATTCTCTGGAAACACCATATATTTT
CDR3: CASSPGQGGFSGNTIYF

size: once
V: TRBV5-4
J: TRBJ2-3
D: TRBD2
DNA: TGTGCCAGCAGCTCGACTAGCGACTCAGATACGCAGTATTTT
CDR3: CASSSTSDSDTQYF

size: few
V: TRBV4-1
J: TRBJ2-5
D: TRBD2
DNA: TGCGCCAGCAGCCGAGTAGCGGGGCAAGAGACCCAGTACTTC
CDR3: CASSRVAGQETQYF

size: once
V: TRBV9
J: TRBJ1-2
D: TRBD1
DNA: TGTGCCAGCAGCCCGGGACAGGGATTTAATGGCTACACCTTC
CDR3: CASSPGQGFNGYTF

size: .
V: TRBV9
J: TRBJ2-3
D: .
DNA: TGTGCCAGCAGCCCCGGGGGAGCAGATACGCAGTATTTT
CDR3: CASSPGGADTQYF

size: .
V: TRBV10-3
J: TRBJ2-5
D: .
DNA: TGTGCCATCAGAGAGACAGACCAAGAGACCCAGTACTTC
CDR3: CAIRETDQETQYF

size: few
V: TRBV6-1
J: TRBJ2-3
D: TRBD1
DNA: TGTGCCAGCAGGCCGGACAGGGTCAGCGATACGCAGTATTTT
CDR3: CASRPDRVSDTQYF